Detailed here is one T cell receptor (beta chain). This clonotype was detected a few times. Its target antigen remains unknown. No qualities accompany the bases; no much larger clone lies one base away. Ficoll-Paque density gradient centrifugation was used to isolate PBMCs. Spanning cysteine to phenylalanine, the CDR3 consists of 16 amino acids. The DNA shown is the 48-base CDR3, in frame from base 1. Based on the germline V gene (reference sequence), the CDR1 and CDR2 sequences are DFQATT and SNEGSKA. Trimming takes 3 bases off V and 3 bases off J; junction bases not matched to a gene: 6. The sample is drawn from a study of T-cell memory formation after mild COVID-19 (dated by TCRdb to the early 2020s). About the investigation overall: TCR sequence clusters from the two donors were largely donor specific. Longitudinal TCRalpha and TCRbeta repertoire sequencing tracked T-cell clones expanding and contracting after mild COVID-19 in a couple of donors. The cohort was made up of two young adult volunteers, one female and one male, who were previously healthy. The full study reports these points: Whether the second-wave clones peaking on day 37 were SARS-CoV-2 specific was not confirmed. The study covered only a couple of mild cases, and larger cohorts including severe cases with pre-infection samples were considered necessary. The detection of some responding clones in pre-infection memory suggests that pre-existing cross-reactive memory T cells joined the SARS-CoV-2 response. Contracting CD4+ clones were located mainly in the CM and EM memory subsets, whereas CD8+ clones were found to be enriched in EMRA. From day 15 to 85, contracting clones showed balanced CD4/CD8 phenotypes, whereas a second wave of clones that expanded from day 15 to 37 leaned towards CD4+.

Sequencing instrument: Illumina NovaSeq 6000. TCRalpha and TCRbeta cDNA libraries were built by 5'RACE with constant-segment primers, adding sample barcodes and unique molecular identifiers. Trizol reagent was used to extract RNA from every sample. The libraries were amplified in two PCR steps, and the second step added a second sample barcode and Illumina TruSeq adapters. Sequencing of libraries was performed on an Illumina NovaSeq with 2 x 150 bp paired-end reads. The original pipeline was this. The reads were demultiplexed and collapsed into UMI-guided consensus sequences using migec v1.2.7. With mixcr v2.1.11, UMI consensuses were aligned to TRA and TRB V and J templates and assembled into clonotypes. A clonotype was counted as expanded or contracted only when both edgeR and NoisET called the clonotype significant, with the noise models trained on biological replicates. For edgeR calls, a false discovery rate-adjusted p below 0.01 and a log2 fold-change threshold of 1 were applied. As an exploratory analysis of dynamics, max-normalized trajectories of the 1000 most abundant clonotypes were examined with PCA combined with hierarchical clustering. Separately sequenced CD4+ and CD8+ repertoires were used to assign a CD4 or CD8 phenotype to each responding clone. TCRdb reran the public reads through fastp at Q25 and MiXCR, keeping productive beta chains. Merged by CDR3 protein, the rows form single entries marked with the most common genes and DNA. TCRdb's processing, not the study's, gives the V and J calls here. The sample has roughly 110,000 distinct CDR3 sequences on record, roughly 12% of them singletons. The ten largest clones take up under 30% of the sample.

This receptor chain uses TRBV20-1 and TRBJ2-2, and 11 junctional nucleotides match TRBD2. The TCR sequence derives from an adult woman who had mild COVID-19 (a few samples of this study predate the infection). The sample titles of this study are shuffled in the database, so cell type and time point are left out; the donor was told from shared clones. What was sequenced was PBMCs or a T cell subset sorted from them (not recorded which). In nucleotides, the sequence is TGCAGTGCTAGCCACGGGACTAGCGGTTACACCGGGGAGCTGTTTTTT. It translates to CSASHGTSGYTGELFF.